These 18 T cell receptor beta chains were sequenced from one sample in a study of human versus mouse CDR3 diversity and MHC coevolution. Using immunoSEQ multiplex PCR, the repertoire was profiled, and TCRdb retains in-frame clones only, with some absent. The sample records around 77,000 clones, 85% to 95% being singletons. Sequencing was done on a sample of naive CD4+ T cells from blood. Subset defined: CD45RO-negative CD62L-positive naive CD4 T cells. The source of these receptors is a person aged 30 to 69 in good health.

The chain carries TRBV2 and TRBJ1-3; D not resolved. Trimming stripped 7 bases from V and 0 bases from J, with 10 bases between. This CDR3 comprises 14 residues. Germline values: CDR1 SNHLY, CDR2 FYNNEI. The CDR3 DNA is TGTGCCAGCAAAGAACAAAGCTCTGGAAACACCATATATTTT. Amino acid sequence: CASKEQSSGNTIYF.

The CDR3 nucleotides read TGTGCCAGCAGTATAGTAGCGCCCCAGAATGGTGAGCAGTTCTTC. This encodes CASSIVAPQNGEQFF. The chain has TRBV2 and TRBJ2-1; tentatively, D is TRBD2 (5 bases). CDR3 length: 15 residues. V lost 5 bases to trimming and J lost 9 bases, with 20 bases between them. Germline V lookup: CDR1 SNHLY, CDR2 FYNNEI.

The chain is built from TRBV19 and TRBJ1-5; possibly TRBD1 for D (5 bases). The length of the CDR3 is 16 residues. Between the trimmed V and J ends, which lost 3 bases and 0 bases, there was a span of 12 bases. Germline assignment: CDR1 LNHDA and CDR2 SQIVND (reference sequence). In nucleotides, the CDR3 is TGTGCCAGTAGTATCATCCGGCAGGGTAGCAATCAGCCCCAGCATTTT. It translates to CASSIIRQGSNQPQHF. The variable domain in full, with the rest retrieved from reference TRBV19 and TRBJ1-5, is DGGITQSPKYLFRKEGQNVTLSCEQNLNHDAMYWYRQDPGQGLRLIYYSQIVNDFQKGDIAEGYSVSREKKESFPLTVTSAQKNPTAFYLCASSIIRQGSNQPQHFGDGTRLSIL.

This chain joins TRBV5-1 and TRBJ2-1; D possibly corresponds to TRBD2 (6 bases). The germline V gene has CDR1 SGHRS and CDR2 YFSETQ. Trimming took off 4 bases at V and 8 bases at J, with 16 bases between the two ends. CDR3 length: 14 amino acids. The CDR3 here is CASSLEGLGDEQFF. The CDR3, as DNA: TGCGCCAGCAGCCTGGAGGGACTGGGGGATGAGCAGTTCTTC.

The chain employs TRBV27 and TRBJ2-1, with TRBD2 matching over 12 bases. Trimming cost V 6 bases and J 3 bases; bases outside gene matches: 18. Germline CDR1 is MNHEY and CDR2 is SMNVEV (reference sequence). This CDR3 contains 20 residues. For the CDR3, the DNA is TGTGCCAGCAGGGCAGGTTCGGGCTCCTGGACTAGCGGGATCTACAATGAGCAGTTCTTC. Translated: CASRAGSGSWTSGIYNEQFF.

This chain joins TRBV5-4 and TRBJ2-5; the match to TRBD2 covers 10 bases. The J call may be faulty, since TRBJ2-7 better matches the DNA end. This CDR3 contains 15 residues. Germline CDR1 is SGHNT and CDR2 is YYREEE (reference sequence). In DNA, the CDR3 is TGTGCCAGCAGCTTGGGGCTAGCGGGGGCATACGAGCAGTACTTC. It codes for CASSLGLAGAYEQYF.

J is TRBJ1-3 and V is TRBV7-2; 7 positions agree with TRBD1. Germline CDR1 SGHTA, CDR2 FQGNSA. V was pared by 1 base and J by 11 bases, with 2 bases of the junction left unmatched. This CDR3 region has 12 residues. In DNA, the CDR3 is TGTGCCAGCAGCTTAGGGACAGGTGCCATATATTTT. Translated, it gives CASSLGTGAIYF.

V usage is TRBV10-3 and J usage is TRBJ2-1; 10 nucleotides line up with TRBD2. The CDR3 is 14 amino acids. V gave up 11 bases and J gave up 7 bases; unmatched junction bases: 11. Germline CDR1 is ENHRY and CDR2 is SYGVKD. The CDR3 region has the DNA TGTGCCTCCTCTGGAGCGGGAGGGACGAATGAGCAGTTCTTC. This translates into CASSGAGGTNEQFF.

This rearrangement joins TRBV10-2 to TRBJ2-1; 7 bases match TRBD1. This CDR3 is built from 13 residues. Germline CDR1 reads WSHSY; CDR2 reads SAAADI. V lost 5 bases and J lost 8; bases outside the gene matches: 6. CDR3 sequence reads: CASSQGQAHEQFF. In DNA form, the CDR3 reads TGCGCCAGCAGTCAAGGACAGGCACATGAGCAGTTCTTC.

The chain links TRBV19 to TRBJ2-1; 7 nucleotides align to TRBD2. CDR3 length equals 16 residues. The trim removed 6 bases at V and 4 bases at J, leaving 12 bases unmatched. The V gene's germline CDR1 is LNHDA and CDR2 SQIVND (reference sequence). The CDR3 DNA sequence: TGTGCCAGTAGCGGCGGGAGAGGGGCCTTTTACAATGAGCAGTTCTTC. It specifies CASSGGRGAFYNEQFF.

The chain employs TRBV5-1 and TRBJ1-4, with D uncertain. The CDR3 is made up of 15 amino acids. The germline V and J ends were trimmed by 6 bases and 3 bases, with 15 bases remaining between them. Germline loops: CDR1 SGHRS, CDR2 YFSETQ. CDR3: CASMPNGEANEKLFF. In DNA form, the CDR3 reads TGCGCCAGCATGCCTAACGGGGAAGCTAATGAAAAACTGTTTTTT.

A few counts support this clone. The J gene is TRBJ1-1, the V gene TRBV19; D is possibly TRBD1 (6 bases). Between the trimmed V and J ends, which lost 7 bases and 2 bases, there was a span of 14 bases. This CDR3 comprises 14 residues. Germline loops: CDR1 LNHDA, CDR2 SQIVND (reference sequence). The CDR3 spells CASTLRTANTEAFF. For the CDR3, the DNA is TGTGCCAGTACCCTACGGACAGCAAACACTGAAGCTTTCTTT.

The chain joins TRBV6-6 to TRBJ1-1; D unresolved. Per the germline V gene, CDR1 is MNHNY and CDR2 is SVGAGI (reference sequence). V shed 4 bases and J shed 2 bases, with 8 bases lying between them. The CDR3 sequence is 13 residues long. CDR3 amino acids: CASSSQDNTEAFF. CDR3 coding DNA: TGTGCCAGCAGTTCGCAGGATAACACTGAAGCTTTCTTT.

The rearrangement uses TRBV5-4 and TRBJ2-7, with D tentatively TRBD2 (5 bases). Germline V CDR1 and CDR2: SGHNT, YYREEE (reference sequence). The CDR3 runs to 15 residues. The V end was cut by 5 bases, the J end by 5 bases, with 20 bases between. The CDR3 DNA reads as TGTGCCAGCAGTCGGGGATCTCTTGAAGCCCACGAGCAGTACTTC. Protein: CASSRGSLEAHEQYF.

The chain combines TRBV6-1 with TRBJ1-5; D possibly corresponds to TRBD1 (5 bases). The V gene's germline CDR1 is MNHNS and CDR2 SASEGT. The CDR3 contains 14 residues. V was trimmed by 6 bases and J by 2 bases, leaving 11 bases between them. CDR3 in amino acids: CASRGAGGNQPQHF. The CDR3 nucleotides are TGTGCCAGCAGAGGGGCTGGGGGCAATCAGCCCCAGCATTTT.

The chain uses TRBV29-1 and TRBJ1-2, with a possible D match to TRBD1 (6 bases). The CDR3 consists of 13 residues. With 4 bases removed from V and 8 bases from J, the gap between germline ends came to 17 bases. Germline assignment: CDR1 SQVTM and CDR2 ANQGSEA. The chain's CDR3 is CSVGEVKGTGYTF. CDR3 nucleotide sequence: TGCAGCGTTGGGGAAGTGAAGGGGACAGGCTACACCTTC.

The genes are TRBV10-3 and TRBJ2-1, with 9 positions matching TRBD2. There are 15 residues in the CDR3. Germline V gives CDR1 ENHRY, CDR2 SYGVKD. J gave up 7 bases and V 10 bases, and 14 bases lay outside the gene matches. The CDR3 here is CATLLRAGGLNEQFF. The CDR3 coding sequence is TGTGCCACCCTATTGCGAGCGGGAGGCCTGAATGAGCAGTTCTTC.

This clone was seen only a few times. This chain connects TRBV19 to TRBJ1-3; 7 bases are shared with TRBD1. Unmatched junction bases numbered 7, after V lost 6 bases and J lost 2 bases. The CDR3 spans 15 residues. Germline CDR1 and CDR2: LNHDA and SQIVND (reference sequence). CDR3 loop: CASSQSTGAGNTIYF. The CDR3 region has the DNA TGTGCCAGTAGCCAATCAACAGGGGCTGGAAACACCATATATTTT.